A selection of T cell receptor beta chains follows, all from one sample in a study of shared clonotypes between healthy human individuals. The protocol was immunoSEQ multiplex PCR, while the TCRdb copy is restricted to in-frame clones and leaves out a portion. This table holds hundreds of thousands of clones, approximately 95% found once. Material for sequencing was naive CD8+ T cells sorted from blood. Receptors were obtained from a woman in her twenties or thirties in good health. The CDR3 runs from the conserved cysteine through the conserved F or W. Each record gives: J gene, V gene, clone size, D gene, CDR3 protein, CDR3 DNA. D genes are given only for firm matches. The size entry is marked missing in some rows and otherwise reads once, few, many or a size class.

TRBJ2-7,TRBV5-4,NA,NA,CASSSSYEQYF,TGTGCCAGCAGTAGCTCCTACGAGCAGTACTTC
TRBJ2-7,TRBV4-1,NA,TRBD2,CASSSRLAGAFEQYF,TGCGCCAGCAGCAGCAGACTAGCGGGAGCTTTTGAGCAGTACTTC
TRBJ2-7,TRBV2,NA,NA,CASGDSYEQYF,TGTGCCAGCGGGGACTCCTACGAGCAGTACTTC
TRBJ1-1,TRBV5-1,NA,NA,CASSLASSNTEAFF,TGCGCCAGCAGCTTGGCAAGCTCGAACACTGAAGCTTTCTTT
TRBJ2-1,TRBV4-1,NA,NA,CASSLLSRGSYNEQFF,TGCGCCAGCAGCCTCTTAAGTCGGGGGTCCTACAATGAGCAGTTCTTC
TRBJ2-7,TRBV28,once,TRBD2,CASSPRLAGGGEQYF,TGTGCCAGCAGTCCCCGACTAGCGGGAGGAGGCGAGCAGTACTTC
TRBJ2-3,TRBV9,NA,TRBD2,CASSGSLAGRTDTQYF,TGTGCCAGCAGCGGATCCCTAGCGGGCCGCACAGATACGCAGTATTTT
TRBJ2-1,TRBV14,NA,TRBD2,CASSRQRESPNEQFF,TGTGCCAGCAGCCGACAGCGGGAGAGCCCCAATGAGCAGTTCTTC
TRBJ2-2,TRBV5-1,NA,TRBD2,CASSLREGGITGELFF,TGCGCCAGCAGCTTGCGGGAGGGAGGTATCACCGGGGAGCTGTTTTTT
TRBJ2-5,TRBV28,once,NA,CASSFRGPGETQYF,TGTGCCAGCAGTTTTCGGGGCCCTGGTGAGACCCAGTACTTC
TRBJ2-7,TRBV9,NA,TRBD1,CASSVGGQRYEQYF,TGTGCCAGCAGCGTAGGGGGACAGCGCTACGAGCAGTACTTC
TRBJ2-7,TRBV15,NA,NA,CATSEDTERYEQYF,TGTGCCACCAGCGAGGATACGGAGAGATACGAGCAGTACTTC
TRBJ1-1,TRBV4-1,NA,NA,CASSQDERHPEAFF,TGCGCCAGCAGCCAAGATGAACGACACCCTGAAGCTTTCTTT
TRBJ2-7,TRBV27,NA,NA,CASSIGTSSYEQYF,TGTGCCAGCAGTATCGGGACAAGCTCCTACGAGCAGTACTTC
TRBJ1-5,TRBV4-1,NA,NA,CASSQDRTANQPQHF,TGCGCCAGCAGCCAAGATAGAACAGCTAATCAGCCCCAGCATTTT
TRBJ2-7,TRBV7-6,NA,NA,CASSLAGGSIEQYF,TGTGCCAGCAGCTTGGCAGGGGGGTCGATCGAGCAGTACTTC
TRBJ2-3,TRBV2,NA,NA,CASSEVIADPTDTQYF,TGTGCCAGCAGTGAAGTAATAGCGGACCCCACAGATACGCAGTATTTT
TRBJ2-7,TRBV28,NA,NA,CASSLYRRVTYEQYF,TGTGCCAGCAGTTTATATCGCAGGGTAACCTACGAGCAGTACTTC
TRBJ1-5,TRBV7-8,NA,NA,CASSAVGGEYSNQPQHF,TGTGCCAGCAGCGCCGTAGGAGGCGAGTATAGCAATCAGCCCCAGCATTTT
TRBJ2-5,TRBV2,NA,TRBD1,CASSEVNRGPVWETQYF,TGTGCCAGCAGTGAAGTAAACAGGGGGCCGGTGTGGGAGACCCAGTACTTC
TRBJ2-7,TRBV28,NA,TRBD2,CTVQASGSYEQYF,TGCACGGTTCAGGCTAGCGGCTCCTACGAGCAGTACTTC
TRBJ1-1,TRBV4-1,NA,NA,CASNPTGAQMNTEAFF,TGCGCCAGCAATCCAACCGGGGCCCAGATGAACACTGAAGCTTTCTTT
TRBJ2-7,TRBV11-2,NA,NA,CASSLEQGGYEQYF,TGTGCCAGCAGCTTAGAACAGGGTGGGTACGAGCAGTACTTC
TRBJ1-1,TRBV28,once,NA,CASSESENTEAFF,TGTGCCAGCAGTGAATCAGAGAACACTGAAGCTTTCTTT
TRBJ1-4,TRBV29-1,NA,NA,CSALGGRVEKLFF,TGCAGCGCGCTTGGGGGGCGGGTTGAAAAACTGTTTTTT
TRBJ2-2,TRBV9,NA,NA,CASSLGGGLELFF,TGTGCCAGCAGCTTAGGAGGGGGCTTGGAGCTGTTTTTT
TRBJ1-5,TRBV27,NA,NA,CASSLSGGNQPQHF,TGTGCCAGCAGTTTAAGCGGGGGGAATCAGCCCCAGCATTTT
TRBJ2-7,TRBV6-5,NA,NA,CASSSSGTGIYEQYF,TGTGCCAGCAGTTCTAGCGGGACAGGGATCTACGAGCAGTACTTC
TRBJ2-3,TRBV7-8,NA,TRBD2,CASSLSSGSYTDTQYF,TGTGCCAGCAGCTTAAGTAGCGGGAGCTACACAGATACGCAGTATTTT
TRBJ2-7,TRBV28,NA,NA,CASTKGGYEQYF,TGTGCCAGCACCAAAGGGGGTTACGAGCAGTACTTC
TRBJ1-4,TRBV18,NA,TRBD1,CASSRNELNRGANEKLFF,TGTGCCAGCTCACGTAACGAACTCAACAGGGGCGCTAATGAAAAACTGTTTTTT
TRBJ2-7,TRBV5-1,NA,NA,CASSHDTSIYEQYF,TGCGCCAGCAGCCATGATACTAGTATCTACGAGCAGTACTTC
TRBJ1-5,TRBV7-8,NA,NA,CASSLTGDSNQPQHF,TGTGCCAGCAGCTTGACAGGAGATAGCAATCAGCCCCAGCATTTT
TRBJ2-1,TRBV9,NA,NA,CASSVERTLRNEQFF,TGTGCCAGCAGCGTAGAGAGGACCCTGAGAAATGAGCAGTTCTTC
TRBJ2-7,TRBV5-1,NA,TRBD2,CASSPRLAGGGGGEQYF,TGCGCCAGCAGCCCACGACTAGCGGGAGGTGGGGGGGGAGAGCAGTACTTC
TRBJ1-1,TRBV28,NA,NA,CATKVTVNTEAFF,TGTGCCACCAAAGTCACTGTGAACACTGAAGCTTTCTTT
TRBJ1-1,TRBV5-1,NA,TRBD1,CASSLGQGRGTEAFF,TGCGCCAGCAGCTTGGGACAGGGGCGGGGCACTGAAGCTTTCTTT
TRBJ2-3,TRBV4-1,NA,NA,CASSQLGLPITDTQYF,TGCGCCAGCAGCCAACTCGGACTGCCCATCACAGATACGCAGTATTTT
TRBJ2-7,TRBV29-1,NA,TRBD2,CSVSAGTSDSLVQYF,TGCAGCGTTTCCGCCGGGACTAGCGATTCTCTTGTGCAGTACTTC
TRBJ1-5,TRBV7-9,NA,TRBD1,CASSLDRQGLGQPQHF,TGTGCCAGCAGCTTGGACAGACAGGGTTTGGGTCAGCCCCAGCATTTT
TRBJ2-5,TRBV23-1,NA,TRBD2,CASSQSPSGSFAGETQYF,TGCGCCAGCAGTCAATCTCCTAGCGGGAGTTTTGCGGGAGAGACCCAGTACTTC
TRBJ2-2,TRBV18,NA,NA,CASSPSWGDTGELFF,TGTGCCAGCTCACCATCTTGGGGGGACACCGGGGAGCTGTTTTTT
TRBJ2-1,TRBV6-6,NA,NA,CASNIGPIEVNEQFF,TGTGCCAGCAATATAGGACCAATAGAGGTCAATGAGCAGTTCTTC
TRBJ2-7,TRBV14,NA,NA,CASRRRGGEQYF,TGTGCCAGCAGGAGGAGGGGCGGCGAGCAGTACTTC
TRBJ1-4,TRBV5-6,NA,NA,CASSLGIGNNEKLFF,TGTGCCAGCAGCTTGGGCATAGGGAATAATGAAAAACTGTTTTTT
TRBJ2-7,TRBV29-1,NA,TRBD1,CSVGQGSSYEQYF,TGCAGCGTTGGACAGGGAAGCTCCTACGAGCAGTACTTC
TRBJ2-7,TRBV29-1,NA,NA,CSVESGSSYEQYF,TGCAGCGTTGAATCCGGGTCGAGCTACGAGCAGTACTTC
TRBJ2-7,TRBV11-2,NA,TRBD2,CASSLVTSGISYEQYF,TGTGCCAGCAGCTTAGTCACTAGCGGGATCTCCTACGAGCAGTACTTC